The clone carrying this T cell receptor beta chain was detected a few times. Its antigen is currently unknown. This record belongs to a study of beta chain features in type 1 diabetes. Study background: Across all samples, about 100 million sorted cells were examined.

The V segment lost 1 base and the J segment 4 bases; nucleotides outside the gene matches: 1. Germline loops: CDR1 SGHTA, CDR2 FQGNSA. This CDR3 is built from 14 residues. Expressed TCRB transcripts were sequenced after all isolated RNA was converted to cDNA. TCRdb's copy holds only in-frame clones and misses some; the assay was immunoSEQ multiplex PCR. Of roughly 500,000 clones in the sample, about 10% are singletons; the top ten hold about 0.045%. Regarding the study as a whole: For type 1 diabetes patients, VDJ junctions showed fewer insertions and more deletions. TCRB repertoires of naive, central memory and Treg cells appeared more similar among patients than among healthy donors.

The source is a woman younger than 35 in good health. V is TRBV7-2 and J is TRBJ2-7, with TRBD2 matching 10 bases. What was sequenced was naive CD4+ T cells from blood. CDR3 DNA sequence: TGTGCCAGCAGCTTAGAGGGACTAGCGTACGAGCAGTACTTC. Its translation: CASSLEGLAYEQYF. The variable domain in full, completed from reference TRBV7-2 and TRBJ2-7, reads GAGVSQSPSNKVTEKGKDVELRCDPISGHTALYWYRQSLGQGLEFLIYFQGNSAPDKSGLPSDRFSAERTGGSVSTLTIQRTQQEDSAVYLCASSLEGLAYEQYFGPGTRLTVT.